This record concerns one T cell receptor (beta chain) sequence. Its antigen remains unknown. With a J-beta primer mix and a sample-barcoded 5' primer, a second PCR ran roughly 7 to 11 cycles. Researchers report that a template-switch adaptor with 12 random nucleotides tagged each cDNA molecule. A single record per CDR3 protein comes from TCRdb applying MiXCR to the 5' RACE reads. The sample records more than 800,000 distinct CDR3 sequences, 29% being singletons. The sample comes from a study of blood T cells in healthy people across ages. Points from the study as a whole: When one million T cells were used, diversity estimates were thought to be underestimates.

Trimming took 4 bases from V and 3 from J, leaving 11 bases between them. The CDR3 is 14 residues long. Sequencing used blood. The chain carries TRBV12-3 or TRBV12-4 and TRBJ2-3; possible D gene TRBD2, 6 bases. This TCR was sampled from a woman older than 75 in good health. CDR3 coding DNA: TGTGCCAGCAGTTGGGGGGACCCTACAGATACGCAGTATTTT. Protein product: CASSWGDPTDTQYF.